Listed below are T cell receptor beta chains from one sample, sequenced in a study of cytotoxic CD8 clonotypes in ibrutinib-treated CLL. Only in-frame clones appear in the TCRdb table, and some are missing; sequencing was by immunoSEQ multiplex PCR. The data show a few hundred thousand clones, around 66% seen once. Source: PBMCs, taken after 36 months of ibrutinib treatment. These receptors originate from a human donor with chronic lymphocytic leukemia. CDR3s include the opening cysteine and the closing phenylalanine or tryptophan. D genes are given only for firm matches. Clone size is shown for a subset of rows, as once, few, many or a class of expanded clone.

TRBD2 TRBJ2-7 TRBV4-1 - CASSQSPDGLAGEVEQYF TGCGCCAGCAGCCAATCACCCGATGGACTAGCGGGGGAAGTCGAGCAGTACTTC
TRBD1 TRBJ2-7 TRBV5-6 - CASSLGTGLYEQYF TGTGCCAGCAGCTTGGGGACAGGCCTCTACGAGCAGTACTTC
- TRBJ2-3 TRBV12-5 few CASGFSRGTDTQYF TGTGCTAGTGGTTTCTCCCGCGGCACAGATACGCAGTATTTT
TRBD2 TRBJ2-3 TRBV18 - CASSPLAGGGTDTQYF TGTGCCAGCTCACCCCTAGCGGGGGGCGGTACAGATACGCAGTATTTT
- TRBJ2-7 TRBV5-8 - CASSSTSYEQYF TGTGCCAGCAGCTCCACATCCTACGAGCAGTACTTC
- TRBJ1-5 TRBV18 few CASSQGFGNQPQHF TGTGCCAGCTCACAGGGCTTCGGCAATCAGCCCCAGCATTTT
TRBD1 TRBJ2-5 TRBV5-1 - CASSLATGLIETQYF TGCGCCAGCAGCTTGGCGACAGGGTTGATAGAGACCCAGTACTTC
TRBD1 TRBJ2-1 TRBV9 - CASSVVQGKYNEQFF TGTGCCAGCAGCGTAGTACAGGGGAAGTACAATGAGCAGTTCTTC
- TRBJ2-1 TRBV6-5 - CASSTGSYNEQFF TGTGCCAGCAGTACAGGTTCCTACAATGAGCAGTTCTTC
- TRBJ2-7 TRBV9 once CASSPREGTYEQYF TGTGCCAGCAGCCCAAGGGAAGGTACATACGAGCAGTACTTC
TRBD1 TRBJ1-6 TRBV5-4 - CASSLGDRDSPLHF TGTGCCAGCAGCTTGGGAGACAGGGATTCACCCCTCCACTTT
- TRBJ2-3 TRBV27 - CASTPGRSTDTQYF TGTGCCAGCACTCCGGGGCGTAGCACAGATACGCAGTATTTT
- TRBJ2-1 TRBV27 once CASSLQGGEQFF TGTGCCAGCAGTTTACAGGGTGGTGAGCAGTTCTTC
- TRBJ2-3 TRBV29-1 - CSVVSGSTDTQYF TGCAGCGTTGTATCGGGGAGCACAGATACGCAGTATTTT
TRBD1 TRBJ2-1 TRBV7-3 - CASSPTGGRFGEQFF TGTGCCAGCAGCCCGACAGGGGGCCGGTTTGGTGAGCAGTTCTTC
TRBD2 TRBJ2-1 TRBV9 many CASSPSTSGTTTYNEQFF TGTGCCAGCAGCCCTTCCACCTCCGGGACTACAACGTACAATGAGCAGTTCTTC
- TRBJ2-7 TRBV27 - CASSFPMTLSYEQYF TGTGCCAGCAGTTTCCCCATGACACTCTCCTACGAGCAGTACTTC
- TRBJ2-2 TRBV7-9 - CASSLGGNTGELFF TGTGCCAGCAGCTTGGGAGGGAACACCGGGGAGCTGTTTTTT
- TRBJ2-3 TRBV9 - CASSPGTNTDTQYF TGTGCCAGCAGCCCGGGAACCAACACGGATACGCAGTATTTT
- TRBJ1-2 TRBV6-6 - CASSWDSISYGYTF TGTGCCAGCAGCTGGGATAGTATTAGCTATGGCTACACCTTC
TRBD2 TRBJ2-1 TRBV13 - CASSSPGGWFF TGTGCCAGCAGCTCTCCGGGAGGATGGTTCTTC
- TRBJ1-1 TRBV7-2 few CASSLVPTEAFF TGTGCCAGCAGCTTAGTTCCCACTGAAGCTTTCTTT
- TRBJ2-7 TRBV29-1 once CSVDLAGTYEQYF TGCAGCGTTGATTTGGCAGGTACCTACGAGCAGTACTTC
TRBD1 TRBJ1-2 TRBV29-1 - CDRDRGAVNYGYTF TGCGACCGGGACAGGGGTGCCGTAAACTATGGCTACACCTTC
TRBD1 TRBJ2-7 TRBV7-9 - CASSLALATGGRHEQYF TGTGCCAGCAGCTTAGCTCTTGCGACAGGGGGTCGCCACGAGCAGTACTTC
TRBD2 TRBJ2-5 TRBV9 - CASSLLAGAGETQYF TGTGCCAGCAGCTTACTAGCGGGGGCAGGTGAGACCCAGTACTTC
- TRBJ2-7 TRBV19 - CASSIPGNRYEQYF TGTGCCAGTAGTATCCCCGGAAACCGCTACGAGCAGTACTTC
- TRBJ1-2 TRBV9 few CASVSGRDYGYTF TGTGCCAGCGTCTCAGGGAGAGACTATGGCTACACCTTC
TRBD1 TRBJ1-5 TRBV10-2 - CASARDRGLGSNQPQHF TGCGCCAGCGCCCGGGACAGGGGTTTGGGGAGCAATCAGCCCCAGCATTTT